A selection of T cell receptor beta chains follows, all from one sample in a study of circulating CD8 cells and anti-PD-1 response in melanoma. One entry per CDR3 protein, called by TCRdb with MiXCR from the reads. The sample holds roughly 360 distinct CDR3 sequences; approximately 7% are singletons and the top ten take about 49%. The sequences come from CD8+ T cells from PBMCs, collected at baseline or after one month of anti-PD-1 therapy (not recorded which). These receptors originate from a human donor with melanoma. Each CDR3 is given with its conserved first and last residue. The order of the fields is J gene, clone size, D gene, V gene, CDR3 DNA, CDR3 protein. A D gene is named only where the DNA matches it firmly. Some rows mark clone size as missing; the rest say once, few, many or name a class of expanded clone.

TRBJ2-7	large	NA	TRBV29-1	TGCAGCGTCCGTACCCCGGAAGAGAGGTACTTC	CSVRTPEERYF
TRBJ2-5	large	TRBD1	TRBV7-9	TGTGCCAGCAGCTCGACAGGGTCCCAAGAGACCCAGTACTTC	CASSSTGSQETQYF
TRBJ1-5	large	NA	TRBV5-5	TGTGCCAGCAGTGAATTAGTCGGTAGCAATCAGCCCCAGCATTTT	CASSELVGSNQPQHF
TRBJ2-7	large	TRBD1	TRBV29-1	TGCAGCGTTGTCCCCCGGGACAGGGAGAACTACGAGCAGTACTTC	CSVVPRDRENYEQYF
TRBJ2-1	NA	NA	TRBV19	TGTGCCAGTACCACAGGGCGCAATGAGCAGTTCTTC	CASTTGRNEQFF
TRBJ1-1	large	NA	TRBV29-1	TGCAGCGTTCACAGGCACATGAACACTGAAGCTTTCTTT	CSVHRHMNTEAFF
TRBJ2-1	large	TRBD2	TRBV4-3	TGCGCCAGCAGCTCCGGGACTAGCAACAATGAGCAGTTCTTC	CASSSGTSNNEQFF
TRBJ2-1	few	TRBD2	TRBV2	TGTGCCAGCAGGGAAGGGACTAGAAATGAGCAGTTCTTC	CASREGTRNEQFF
TRBJ2-7	large	TRBD2	TRBV2	TGTGCTACCTTCCGGGGGGTAGGCGCGGCTGAGCAGTACTTC	CATFRGVGAAEQYF
TRBJ2-1	medium-sized	NA	TRBV7-9	TGTGCCAGCAGCTTAAGTAGGTGGGTGGATGAGCAGTTCTTC	CASSLSRWVDEQFF
TRBJ1-2	large	NA	TRBV4-3	TGCGCCAGCAGCCAAGATGGCAGGTTCTATGGCTACACCTTC	CASSQDGRFYGYTF
TRBJ2-1	medium-sized	TRBD1	TRBV7-3	TGTGCCAGCAGCTCAACTCCGGGACAGAGCAATGAGCAGTTCTTC	CASSSTPGQSNEQFF
TRBJ2-2	medium-sized	NA	TRBV29-1	TGCAGCGCCCGTCAGTCCGGGGAGCTGTTTTTT	CSARQSGELFF
TRBJ2-7	medium-sized	NA	TRBV4-1	TGCGCCAGCAGCCAAGCGGAGGGGGGAGTCTCCTACGAGCAGTACTTC	CASSQAEGGVSYEQYF
TRBJ2-7	large	NA	TRBV9	TGTGCCAGCAGCCCGAATAACGGAGACTACGAGCAGTACTTC	CASSPNNGDYEQYF
TRBJ2-3	medium-sized	NA	TRBV9	TGTGCCAGCAGCGCCTGGACTCAAAATACGCAGTATTTT	CASSAWTQNTQYF
TRBJ2-1	large	NA	TRBV5-6	TGTGCCAGCAGTGGGAATGAGCAGTTCTTC	CASSGNEQFF
TRBJ2-1	large	NA	TRBV2	TGTGCCAGCAACAGCTTGATTGAGCAGTTCTTC	CASNSLIEQFF
TRBJ1-1	medium-sized	NA	TRBV3-1	TGTGCCAGCAGCGGCCGGTCTATACAAGCTTTCTTT	CASSGRSIQAFF
TRBJ2-7	medium-sized	NA	TRBV16	TGTGCCAGCAGCCAATATCCTACTGACTCCTACGAGCAGTACTTC	CASSQYPTDSYEQYF
TRBJ2-3	large	NA	TRBV6-5	TGTGCCAGCAGTTACAGGCAGGGGCTTAGAGATACGCAGTATTTT	CASSYRQGLRDTQYF
TRBJ1-5	large	NA	TRBV29-1	TGCAGCGTAGGGGATCAGCCCCAGCATTTT	CSVGDQPQHF
TRBJ1-2	large	TRBD1	TRBV6-5	TGTGCCAGCAGTTACGCGACAGGGGGAACAGATGGCTACACCTTC	CASSYATGGTDGYTF
TRBJ1-1	medium-sized	NA	TRBV20-1	TGCACCCCGGGGCCTCGGGGGAACACTGAAGCTTTCTTT	CTPGPRGNTEAFF
TRBJ1-1	medium-sized	TRBD1	TRBV7-3	TGTGCCAGCAGCTCAGGACAGGGGGTTAATGGAGCTTTCTTT	CASSSGQGVNGAFF
TRBJ2-3	large	NA	TRBV7-9	TGTGCCAGCAGCTTAAGTCAGTCCACAGATACGCAGTATTTT	CASSLSQSTDTQYF
TRBJ1-4	large	NA	TRBV19	TGTGCCAGTAGCTATACGGGAGTTGCAACTAATGAAAAACTGTTTTTT	CASSYTGVATNEKLFF
TRBJ2-7	medium-sized	TRBD1	TRBV27	TGTGCCAGCAGTTCGACAGGGGGCGGTTCCTACGAGCAGTACTTC	CASSSTGGGSYEQYF
TRBJ2-3	medium-sized	NA	TRBV19	TGTGCCAGTAGTATCTGGGGCACAGATACGCAGTATTTT	CASSIWGTDTQYF
TRBJ2-1	large	NA	TRBV19	TGTGCCAGTAGTATAGGGCGCAATGAGCAGTTCTTC	CASSIGRNEQFF
TRBJ1-1	medium-sized	NA	TRBV28	TGTGCCAGCAGTCCCCGAGGGGAGGTGAGTGCTTTCTTT	CASSPRGEVSAFF
TRBJ2-1	NA	TRBD2	TRBV29-1	TGCAGCGTTGGCAGCGGGGTCTACAATGAGCAGTTCTTC	CSVGSGVYNEQFF
TRBJ2-2	large	NA	TRBV19	TGTGCCAGTAGTCTCGCGCGGGGCACCGGGGAGCTGTTTTTT	CASSLARGTGELFF
TRBJ2-3	large	NA	TRBV5-4	TGTGCCAGCAGCTTGGGCCGGACTAGCACAGATACGCAGTATTTT	CASSLGRTSTDTQYF
TRBJ1-2	large	NA	TRBV12-3/TRBV12-4	TGTGCCAGCAGTTTAGTTAGGGCCTCTCAGGGCTACACCTTC	CASSLVRASQGYTF
TRBJ1-1	large	NA	TRBV19	TGTGCCAGTACTCAGGGAAGGGGCAACACTGAAGCTTTCTTT	CASTQGRGNTEAFF
TRBJ1-1	medium-sized	NA	TRBV19	TGTGCCAGTAGTGCGGGGTACACTGAAGCTTTCTTT	CASSAGYTEAFF
TRBJ2-2	medium-sized	TRBD1	TRBV5-5	TGTGCCAGCAGCTTGTATGAGACAGGGTTCACCGGGGAGCTGTTTTTT	CASSLYETGFTGELFF
TRBJ2-1	NA	NA	TRBV5-6	TGTGCCAGCAGTCGTCTCATTTCCGGGACGGAGGCTTACAATGAGCAGTTCTTC	CASSRLISGTEAYNEQFF
TRBJ2-7	large	NA	TRBV2	TGTGCCAGTAACGCAGGGACTTCCTACGAGCAGTACTTC	CASNAGTSYEQYF
TRBJ2-3	NA	NA	TRBV11-2	TGTGCCAGCAGCTTGGATGGCGGGGGCCTCACAGATACGCAGTATTTT	CASSLDGGGLTDTQYF
TRBJ2-7	large	NA	TRBV5-1	TGCGCCAGCAGCTTTATGGCTTCCTACGAGCAGTACTTC	CASSFMASYEQYF
TRBJ2-7	NA	NA	TRBV19	TGTGCCAGTAGTATGTGGGTTTTCTACGAGCAGTACTTC	CASSMWVFYEQYF